This T cell receptor beta chain comes out of a study of identical twins. There are a few counts of this clonotype. TCRdb re-derived calls from the 5' RACE reads in MiXCR, one entry per CDR3 protein. The sample yields 550,000 to 800,000 distinct CDR3 sequences, under 8.5% seen once. From germline, CDR1 is SGHRS and CDR2 YFSETQ. V shed 4 bases, J shed 2 bases, and the junction held 6 bases outside the gene matches. The CDR3 extends over 15 amino acids. These data were likewise used in another study, on yellow fever vaccine responses in identical twins. That study reports: Twin vaccine T cell responses reportedly seemed partly convergent, partly personalized.

This chain joins TRBV5-1 and TRBJ2-7, with 10 bases matching TRBD1. The origin of this receptor is a woman between 18 and 29 years old in good health. The specimen was PBMCs. The CDR3 DNA reads TGCGCCAGCAGCCCGGGGGGGACAGGGGCCTACGAGCAGTACGTC. This translates into CASSPGGTGAYEQYV.